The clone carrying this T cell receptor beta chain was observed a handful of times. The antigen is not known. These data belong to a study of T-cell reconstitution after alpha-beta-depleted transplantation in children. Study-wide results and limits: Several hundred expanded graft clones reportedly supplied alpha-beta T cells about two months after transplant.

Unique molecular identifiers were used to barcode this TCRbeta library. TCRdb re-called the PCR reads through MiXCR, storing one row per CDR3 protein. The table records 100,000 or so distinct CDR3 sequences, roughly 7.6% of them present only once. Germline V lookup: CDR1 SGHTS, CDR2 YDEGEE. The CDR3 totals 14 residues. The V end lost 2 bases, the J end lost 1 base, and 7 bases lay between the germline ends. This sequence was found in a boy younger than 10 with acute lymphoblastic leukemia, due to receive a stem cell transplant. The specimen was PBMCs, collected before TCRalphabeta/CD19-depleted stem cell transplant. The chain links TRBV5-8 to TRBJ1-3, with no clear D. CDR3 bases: TGTGCCAGCAGCTTTTCAGCATCTGGAAACACCATATATTTT. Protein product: CASSFSASGNTIYF.